This TCR beta chain derives from a study of blood T cells in healthy people across ages. CDR3 size: 14 residues. With 3 bases clipped from V and 4 bases from J, the junction kept 3 bases outside the gene matches. The germline V gene encodes CDR1 SGHRS and CDR2 YFSETQ. Study findings and constraints: Among long-lived donors, naive CD4+ cells were more numerous and diversity higher than in aged donors. Age advanced and TCR beta diversity per million T cells fell, roughly linearly.

Through a sample-barcoded 5' primer and a J-beta primer mix, a second PCR was run for roughly 6 to 11 cycles. Each CDR3 protein gets one entry after TCRdb re-called the 5' RACE reads with MiXCR. The sample carries around 580,000 distinct CDR3 sequences, roughly 48% recorded once. Concerning this clonotype: Its specificity is unknown.

The sample was blood. J is TRBJ2-5 and V is TRBV5-1; 10 nucleotides line up with TRBD2. The source is a man older than 75 in good health. In nucleotides, the CDR3 is TGCGCCAGCAGCTGGGGACTAGCGAGAGAGACCCAGTACTTC. Translating it yields CASSWGLARETQYF.